Sequencing of this T cell receptor beta chain was carried out in a study of shared clonotypes between healthy human individuals. Study-level background: Per-donor plates numbered three CD4 naive, three CD4 memory, two CD8 naive and one CD8 memory.

General study points: Among the subsets, naive ones generally showed larger estimated richness than memory ones.

Replicate PCRs run on sorted subsets employed approximately 180 ng DNA, approximately 30,000 T cell genomes. Sequencing used immunoSEQ multiplex PCR; TCRdb keeps in-frame clones, though not all of them. The data contain around 1.4 million clones, around 98.5% of them singletons. The split of CD4+ cells yielded CD45RA+ naive and CD45RA-negative memory subsets. The length of the CDR3 is 15 residues. Germline V lookup: CDR1 MNHEY, CDR2 SMNVEV (reference sequence). The V gene lost 5 bases and the J gene lost 3 bases, with 14 bases spanning the gap. As to this clone: Antigen: not known.

The chain recombines TRBV27 with TRBJ2-1, with a weak D call TRBD2 (6 bases). The receptor was derived from a man aged 25-45 years in good health. The sequencing input was naive CD4+ T cells sorted from blood. Sample subset: CD45RA+ positively selected. The CDR3 bases are TGTGCCAGCAGTCTCCGGGGGACGTTCTACAATGAGCAGTTCTTC. Protein product: CASSLRGTFYNEQFF.